This T cell receptor (beta chain) comes out of a study of regulatory T cells in long-lasting Graves disease. With respect to this clonotype: Its matching antigen is unknown.

The CDR3 is 14 amino acids. V lost 6 bases and J lost 6, with 15 bases in between. Germline CDR1 LNHNV, CDR2 YYDKDF (reference sequence). Library construction for TCR beta used iRepertoire HTBI primers and Arm-PCR of CDR3 regions. TCRdb used MiXCR to reprocess the multiplex PCR reads, holding one entry per CDR3 protein. This table holds around 340,000 distinct CDR3 sequences, less than 20% found once. Study-wide results and limits: Less diverse TCR repertoires were seen in persistent Graves' patients than in newly diagnosed ones.

The sample's time point: persistent/refractory GD, antithyroid drugs over 5 years with positive TRAb. The TCR library was prepared using RNA isolated from PBMCs. Patients met American Thyroid Association criteria for Graves' disease. This sample comprised peripheral blood mononuclear cells (PBMCs), obtained when the disease was refractory, from a patient treated with antithyroid drugs. This TCR came from a female donor with Graves disease. The V and J genes are TRBV15 and TRBJ2-4, with D possibly matching TRBD2 (5 bases). CDR3 residues: CATSTDGEGNIQYF. In DNA, the CDR3 is TGTGCCACCAGTACGGACGGCGAGGGAAACATTCAGTACTTC.